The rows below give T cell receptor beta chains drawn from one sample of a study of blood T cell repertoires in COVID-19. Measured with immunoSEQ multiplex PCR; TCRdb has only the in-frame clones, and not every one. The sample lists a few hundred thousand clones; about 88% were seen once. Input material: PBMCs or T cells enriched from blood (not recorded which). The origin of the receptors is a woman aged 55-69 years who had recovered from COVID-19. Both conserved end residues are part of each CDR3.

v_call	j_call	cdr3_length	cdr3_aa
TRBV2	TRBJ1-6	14	CASSSDRLNSPLHF
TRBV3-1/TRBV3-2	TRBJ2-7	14	CASSRPGQVYEQYF
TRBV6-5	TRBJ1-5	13	CASSYPRTEPQHF
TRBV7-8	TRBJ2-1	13	CASNPGQYNEQFF
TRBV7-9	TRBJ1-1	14	CASSVQELNTEAFF
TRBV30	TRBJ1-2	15	CAWRPGDRGRHGYTF
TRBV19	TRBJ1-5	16	CASSTLQGKGNQPQHF
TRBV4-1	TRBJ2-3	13	CASSQAPRDTQYF
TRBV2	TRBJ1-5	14	CASSRDRSDQPQHF
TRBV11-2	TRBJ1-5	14	CASSPGFFNQPQHF
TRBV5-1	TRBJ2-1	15	CASSLAETGGNEQFF
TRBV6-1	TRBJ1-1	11	CASTLGREAFF
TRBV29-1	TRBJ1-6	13	CSVGSSYNSPLHF
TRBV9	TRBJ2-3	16	CASIRCTDRNTDTQYF
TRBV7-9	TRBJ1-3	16	CASSQRQFYSGNTIYF
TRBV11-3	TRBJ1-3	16	CASSSTTPNSGNTIYF
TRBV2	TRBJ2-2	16	CASIRGGGGQVGELFF
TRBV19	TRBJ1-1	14	CASHRDRVYTEAFF
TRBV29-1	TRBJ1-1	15	CSSSGTGVTLPEAFF
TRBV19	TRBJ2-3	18	CASSIEGLAGGPADTQYF
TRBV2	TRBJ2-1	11	CASSVLQEQFF
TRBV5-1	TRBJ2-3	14	CASSPDRITDTQYF
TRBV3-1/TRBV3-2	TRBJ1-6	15	CASSQGDRVNSPLHF
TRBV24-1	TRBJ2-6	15	CATSDTGSGANVLTF
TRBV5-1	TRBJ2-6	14	CASSFNSGANVLTF
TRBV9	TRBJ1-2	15	CASSADRGENYGYTF
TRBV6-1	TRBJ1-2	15	CASSEGTGIGYGYTF
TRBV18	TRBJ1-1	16	CASSQSLSDRGTEAFF
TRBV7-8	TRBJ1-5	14	CASSRDYSNQPQHF
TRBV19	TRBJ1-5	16	CASSNTGPASGQPQHF
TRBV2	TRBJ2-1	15	CASARGASTYNEQFF
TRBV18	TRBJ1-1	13	CASSPGDRSEAFF
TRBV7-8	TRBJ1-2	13	CASSPRATYGYTF